The T cell receptor (beta chain) described here comes from a study of cytomegalovirus exposure and HLA in healthy donors. In the PCR, 60 Vbeta and 13 Jbeta primers were used. TCRdb's copy holds only in-frame clones and misses some; the assay was immunoSEQ multiplex PCR. Of about 160,000 clones detected, roughly 80% appear once; the ten largest clones hold around 9%. This clone was detected only a few times. Its antigen is unidentified. General observations from the study: TCR beta chains numbering more than 150 were designated cytomegalovirus-associated. TCR beta V segments were, for the most part, productive about 87% or about 30% of the time in an earlier analysis.

Input material: PBMCs. This sequence was found in a male donor in good health and CMV-seropositive.

CDR3 DNA: TGTGCCAGCAGCTTGGATTCACTCCGAGTCGGCACAGATACGCAGTATTTT. Amino acids: CASSLDSLRVGTDTQYF. This sequence joins TRBV5-4 and TRBJ2-3; D remains ambiguous. V was pared by 0 bases and J by 1 base, with 15 bases between. The germline CDR1 and CDR2 sequences are SGHNT and YYREEE (reference sequence). The CDR3 loop spans 17 amino acids. Filled out from reference TRBV5-4 and TRBJ2-3, the complete variable domain reads ETGVTQSPTHLIKTRGQQVTLRCSSQSGHNTVSWYQQALGQGPQFIFQYYREEENGRGNFPPRFSGLQFPNYSSELNVNALELDDSALYLCASSLDSLRVGTDTQYFGPGTRLTVL.